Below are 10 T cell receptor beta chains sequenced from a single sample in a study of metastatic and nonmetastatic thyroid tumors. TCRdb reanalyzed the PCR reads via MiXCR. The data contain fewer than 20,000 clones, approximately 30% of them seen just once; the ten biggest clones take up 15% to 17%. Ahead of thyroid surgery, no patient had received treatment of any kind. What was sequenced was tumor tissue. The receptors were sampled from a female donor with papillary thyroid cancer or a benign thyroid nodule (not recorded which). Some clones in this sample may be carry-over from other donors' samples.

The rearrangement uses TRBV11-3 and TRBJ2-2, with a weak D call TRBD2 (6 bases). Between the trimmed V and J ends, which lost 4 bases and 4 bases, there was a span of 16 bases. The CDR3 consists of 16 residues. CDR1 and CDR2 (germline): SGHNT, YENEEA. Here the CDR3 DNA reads TGTGCCAGCAGCTCAACCAGAGGGAGGAGCACCGGGGAGCTGTTTTTT. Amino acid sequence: CASSSTRGRSTGELFF.

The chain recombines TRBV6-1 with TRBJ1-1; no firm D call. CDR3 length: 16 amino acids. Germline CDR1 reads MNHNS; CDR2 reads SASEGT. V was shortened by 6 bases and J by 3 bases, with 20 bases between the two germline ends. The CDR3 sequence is CASSTCLWLRYTEAFF. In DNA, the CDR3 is TGTGCCAGCAGCACATGCCTTTGGTTAAGGTACACTGAAGCTTTCTTT.

The CDR3 DNA sequence: TGCAGTGCAATGGTAACTGAAGCTTTCTTT. It is translated as CSAMVTEAFF. This chain links TRBV20-1 with TRBJ1-1; D call uncertain. CDR3 length: 10 amino acids. CDR1 and CDR2 from the germline V gene are DFQATT and SNEGSKA (reference sequence). Trimming took 6 bases from V and 5 from J, leaving 7 bases between them.

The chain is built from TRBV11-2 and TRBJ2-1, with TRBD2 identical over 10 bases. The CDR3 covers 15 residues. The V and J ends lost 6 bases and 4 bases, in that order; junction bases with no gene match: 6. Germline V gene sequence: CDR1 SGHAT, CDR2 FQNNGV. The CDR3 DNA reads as TGTGCCAGCAGACCGACTAGCGGGTCATACAATGAGCAGTTCTTC. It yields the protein CASRPTSGSYNEQFF. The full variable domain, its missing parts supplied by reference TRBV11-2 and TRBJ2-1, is EAGVAQSPRYKIIEKRQSVAFWCNPISGHATLYWYQQILGQGPKLLIQFQNNGVVDDSQLPKDRFSAERLKGVDSTLKIQPAKLEDSAVYLCASRPTSGSYNEQFFGPGTRLTVL.

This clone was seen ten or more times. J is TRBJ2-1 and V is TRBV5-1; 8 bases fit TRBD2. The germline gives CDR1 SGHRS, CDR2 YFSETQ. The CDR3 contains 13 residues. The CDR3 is CASSGDAYNEQFF. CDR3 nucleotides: TGCGCTAGTAGCGGGGACGCTTACAATGAGCAGTTCTTC. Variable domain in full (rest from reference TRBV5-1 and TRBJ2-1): KAGVTQTPRYLIKTRGQQVTLSCSPISGHRSVSWYQQTPGQGLQFLFEYFSETQRNKGNFPGRFSGRQFSNSRSEMNVSTLELGDSALYLCASSGDAYNEQFFGPGTRLTVL.

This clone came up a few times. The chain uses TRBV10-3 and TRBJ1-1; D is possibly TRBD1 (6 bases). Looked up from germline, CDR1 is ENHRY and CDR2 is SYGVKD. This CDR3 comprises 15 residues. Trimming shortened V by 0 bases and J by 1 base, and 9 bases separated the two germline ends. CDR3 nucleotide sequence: TGTGCCATCAGTGAGTCACAGGGCCAGAACACTGAAGCTTTCTTT. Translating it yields CAISESQGQNTEAFF.

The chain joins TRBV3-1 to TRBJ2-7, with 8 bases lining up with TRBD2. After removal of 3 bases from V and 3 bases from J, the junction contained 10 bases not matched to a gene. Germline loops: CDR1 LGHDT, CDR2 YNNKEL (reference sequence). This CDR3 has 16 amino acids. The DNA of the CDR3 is TGTGCCAGCAGCCAGCGGGAGGAAAGGGCCTACTACGAGCAGTACTTC. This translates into CASSQREERAYYEQYF.

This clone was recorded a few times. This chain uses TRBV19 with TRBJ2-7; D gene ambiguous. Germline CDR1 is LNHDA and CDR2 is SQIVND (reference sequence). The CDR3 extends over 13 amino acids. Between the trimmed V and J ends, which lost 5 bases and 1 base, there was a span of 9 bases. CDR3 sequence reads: CASSHSASYEQYF. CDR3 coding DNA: TGTGCCAGTAGTCACTCCGCTTCCTACGAGCAGTACTTC. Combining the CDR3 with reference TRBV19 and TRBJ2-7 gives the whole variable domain DGGITQSPKYLFRKEGQNVTLSCEQNLNHDAMYWYRQDPGQGLRLIYYSQIVNDFQKGDIAEGYSVSREKKESFPLTVTSAQKNPTAFYLCASSHSASYEQYFGPGTRLTVT.

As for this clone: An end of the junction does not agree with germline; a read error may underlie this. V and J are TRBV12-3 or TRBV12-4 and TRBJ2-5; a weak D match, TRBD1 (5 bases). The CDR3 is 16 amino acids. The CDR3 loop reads CASSNPRVAYQGTQYF. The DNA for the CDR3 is TGTGCCAGCAGTAACCCCAGGGTAGCTTACCAAGGGACCCAGTACTTC.

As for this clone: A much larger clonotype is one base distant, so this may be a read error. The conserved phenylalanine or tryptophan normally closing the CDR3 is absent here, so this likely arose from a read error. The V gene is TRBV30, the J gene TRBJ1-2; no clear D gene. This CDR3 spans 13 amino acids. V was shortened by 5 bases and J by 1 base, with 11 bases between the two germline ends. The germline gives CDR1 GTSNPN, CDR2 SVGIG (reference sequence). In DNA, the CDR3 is TGTGCCTGGGAACATGGGCATAACTATGGCTACACCTCC. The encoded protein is CAWEHGHNYGYTS.